The 23 T cell receptor beta chains below come from one sample, sequenced in a study of cytomegalovirus exposure and HLA in healthy donors. Primers: 60 Vbeta forward and 13 Jbeta reverse. TCRdb's copy holds only in-frame clones and misses some; the assay was immunoSEQ multiplex PCR. The sample lists approximately 120,000 clones; roughly four fifths were seen once. The sequencing sample was made of PBMCs. Receptors originate from a middle-aged man in good health and CMV-seronegative.

This rearrangement joins TRBV7-3 to TRBJ2-5, with 14 bases fitting TRBD2. The germline V gene has CDR1 SGHTA and CDR2 FQGTGA. The CDR3 is 17 amino acids. J was trimmed by 3 bases and V by 0 bases; bases with no gene match: 3. The CDR3 here is CASSLTGLAGVEETQYF. In DNA, the CDR3 is TGTGCCAGCAGCTTAACGGGACTAGCGGGGGTGGAAGAGACCCAGTACTTC. Variable domain in full (rest from reference TRBV7-3 and TRBJ2-5): GAGVSQTPSNKVTEKGKYVELRCDPISGHTALYWYRQSLGQGPEFLIYFQGTGAADDSGLPNDRFFAVRPEGSVSTLKIQRTERGDSAVYLCASSLTGLAGVEETQYFGPGTRLLVL.

In this sample, this clone turned up a few times. The rearrangement uses TRBV7-2 and TRBJ2-1; a weak D match, TRBD2 (7 bases). The V end was cut by 2 bases, the J end by 5 bases, with 13 bases between. The germline V gene encodes CDR1 SGHTA and CDR2 FQGNSA. The CDR3 is made up of 15 amino acids. The CDR3, as DNA: TGTGCCAGCAGCTTAAGGGGGGGCCACAACAATGAGCAGTTCTTC. Translation: CASSLRGGHNNEQFF.

This clone was counted a few times. The chain is built from TRBV19 and TRBJ2-3; perhaps TRBD2 as D (6 bases). V shed 5 bases and J shed 2 bases, with 17 bases lying between them. CDR3 size: 16 residues. Germline V gene sequence: CDR1 LNHDA, CDR2 SQIVND (reference sequence). CDR3 amino acids: CASSPGEAVFTDTQYF. The CDR3 coding sequence is TGTGCCAGTAGTCCCGGGGAGGCAGTTTTCACAGATACGCAGTATTTT. Supplemented by reference TRBV19 and TRBJ2-3, the full variable domain reads DGGITQSPKYLFRKEGQNVTLSCEQNLNHDAMYWYRQDPGQGLRLIYYSQIVNDFQKGDIAEGYSVSREKKESFPLTVTSAQKNPTAFYLCASSPGEAVFTDTQYFGPGTRLTVL.

The V and J genes are TRBV5-1 and TRBJ2-5; 12 bases are a match to TRBD1. Germline V gene lookup returns CDR1 SGHRS and CDR2 YFSETQ. J gave up 4 bases and V 4 bases, and 8 bases lay outside the gene matches. The CDR3 has 16 residues. The CDR3 loop reads CASSTRGQGAGETQYF. CDR3 bases: TGCGCCAGCAGCACCCGGGGACAGGGGGCAGGAGAGACCCAGTACTTC.

In its sample, this clone was seen a few times. The J gene is TRBJ2-3, the V gene TRBV5-4; 9 nucleotides agree with TRBD1. CDR3 length: 16 amino acids. CDR1 and CDR2 (germline): SGHNT, YYREEE (reference sequence). Trimming removed 3 bases from V and 2 bases from J; junction bases left unmatched: 7. CDR3 bases: TGTGCCAGCAGCTCCCGGACAGGGGTAGTCACAGATACGCAGTATTTT. Translating it yields CASSSRTGVVTDTQYF.

The gene calls are TRBV18 and TRBJ1-4; D ambiguous. The CDR3 spans 13 residues. Trimming pared 2 bases from V and 5 bases from J, leaving 6 bases between. Per germline, CDR1 KGHSH and CDR2 LQKENI. Here the CDR3 reads CASSPGRNEKLFF. CDR3 DNA sequence: TGTGCCAGCTCACCAGGGAGGAATGAAAAACTGTTTTTT.

The J gene is TRBJ2-5, the V gene TRBV7-9, with 7 positions matching TRBD2. The V gene's germline CDR1 is SEHNR and CDR2 FQNEAQ (reference sequence). CDR3 length equals 13 residues. Germline trimming cut 3 bases from V and 5 bases from J; bases unmatched to any gene: 3. CDR3: CASSFREGETQYF. CDR3 in DNA: TGTGCCAGCAGCTTCAGGGAGGGCGAGACCCAGTACTTC.

This clone has just one count. The gene calls are TRBV7-2 and TRBJ2-7; D might be TRBD2 (5 bases). The CDR3 consists of 12 residues. Germline values: CDR1 SGHTA, CDR2 FQGNSA. Trimming took off 5 bases at V and 5 bases at J, with 10 bases between the two ends. The CDR3: CASSPPGDEQYF. CDR3 bases: TGTGCCAGCAGCCCCCCCGGGGACGAGCAGTACTTC.

DNA for the CDR3: TGTGCCAGCAGCCCACAGGGGATATACTATAATTCACCCCTCCACTTT. Translated, it gives CASSPQGIYYNSPLHF. The rearrangement joins TRBV2 to TRBJ1-6; 7 bases are a match to TRBD1. Germline V lookup: CDR1 SNHLY, CDR2 FYNNEI. This CDR3 region has 16 residues. Trimming removed 6 bases from V and 3 bases from J; junction bases left unmatched: 8.

V is TRBV11-2 and J is TRBJ1-1; a weak D match, TRBD1 (5 bases). There are 13 residues in the CDR3. Per germline, CDR1 SGHAT and CDR2 FQNNGV. Trimming cost V 3 bases and J 3 bases, with 8 bases left between them. The CDR3 sequence is CASSFQGDTEAFF. The DNA of the CDR3 is TGTGCCAGCAGCTTCCAGGGCGACACTGAAGCTTTCTTT.

The V call is TRBV4-3, the J call TRBJ2-4, with 11 nucleotides matching TRBD2. Germline values: CDR1 LGHNA, CDR2 YSLEER. The CDR3 is 16 amino acids. Trimming took 4 bases from V and 8 from J; bases not matched to a gene: 10. The CDR3 sequence: CASSRDSGGASDIQYF. As DNA, the CDR3 is TGCGCCAGCAGCCGGGATAGCGGGGGGGCATCCGACATTCAGTACTTC.

The rearrangement links TRBV29-1 to TRBJ1-2, with TRBD1 matching over 9 bases. Germline V lookup: CDR1 SQVTM, CDR2 ANQGSEA. With V trimmed by 5 bases and J by 7 bases, 11 bases remained unmatched. There are 14 residues in the CDR3. The CDR3 protein is CSVSVAGQGSGYTF. CDR3 nucleotides: TGCAGCGTTTCGGTTGCGGGACAGGGATCTGGCTACACCTTC.

The genes are TRBV7-9 and TRBJ1-2; 8 bases fit TRBD1. Germline trimming cut 2 bases from V and 8 bases from J; bases unmatched to any gene: 13. This CDR3 comprises 16 residues. CDR1 is SEHNR and CDR2 is FQNEAQ in the germline V gene (reference sequence). The CDR3 DNA reads as TGTGCCAGCAGCTTAATGCGGGACAGGCCGGGCGGCGGCTACACCTTC. Its translation is CASSLMRDRPGGGYTF.

The J gene is TRBJ2-3, the V gene TRBV2, with 8 nucleotides matching TRBD2. Germline CDR1 is SNHLY and CDR2 is FYNNEI. Trimming took 2 bases from V and 2 from J; bases not matched to a gene: 12. There are 18 residues in the CDR3. CDR3 nucleotides: TGTGCCAGCAGTGAATCGGGGGGGTGGGGGCGGAACACAGATACGCAGTATTTT. Its translation: CASSESGGWGRNTDTQYF.

J is TRBJ1-4 and V is TRBV5-1; TRBD1 might be the D (5 bases). In germline, CDR1 is SGHRS, CDR2 YFSETQ. The CDR3 consists of 14 residues. Between the trimmed V and J ends, which lost 4 bases and 5 bases, there was a span of 12 bases. The DNA of the CDR3 is TGCGCCAGCAGCCATGACAGCAAGAATGAAAAACTGTTTTTT. Amino acid sequence: CASSHDSKNEKLFF.

The rearrangement uses TRBV9 and TRBJ1-4; perhaps TRBD1 as D (6 bases). Deletions cut 3 bases from V and 4 bases from J, with 10 bases between. Germline V lookup: CDR1 SGDLS, CDR2 YYNGEE. This CDR3 is 14 amino acids long. The DNA for the CDR3 is TGTGCCAGCAGCGCTCACAGGGTTAATGAAAAACTGTTTTTT. Its protein is CASSAHRVNEKLFF. Variable domain in full (rest from reference TRBV9 and TRBJ1-4): DSGVTQTPKHLITATGQRVTLRCSPRSGDLSVYWYQQSLDQGLQFLIQYYNGEERAKGNILERFSAQQFPDLHSELNLSSLELGDSALYFCASSAHRVNEKLFFGSGTQLSVL.

This rearrangement joins TRBV30 to TRBJ1-5; no firm D call. CDR1 and CDR2 from the germline V gene are GTSNPN and SVGIG (reference sequence). The CDR3 has 12 amino acids. The ends were cut back, 1 base at V and 9 bases at J, with 10 bases in the middle. The CDR3: CAWSGTRGPQHF. Here the CDR3 DNA reads TGTGCCTGGAGTGGGACTCGGGGGCCCCAGCATTTT.

This chain links TRBV6-5 with TRBJ2-7; TRBD2 matches at 8 bases. With 8 bases clipped from V and 2 bases from J, the junction kept 8 bases outside the gene matches. This CDR3 is 14 amino acids long. CDR1 is MNHEY, CDR2 SVGAGI, per germline. The CDR3 loop is CASWKAGLAYEQYF. CDR3 nucleotides: TGTGCCAGCTGGAAGGCGGGACTAGCCTACGAGCAGTACTTC.

This chain joins TRBV9 and TRBJ2-3; possibly TRBD1 for D (6 bases). The V end was cut by 0 bases, the J end by 4 bases, with 15 bases between. The CDR3 covers 16 residues. Germline CDR1 and CDR2: SGDLS and YYNGEE. CDR3 DNA: TGTGCCAGCAGCGTAGGAGTGGGGGCTCGGGCAGATACGCAGTATTTT. It specifies CASSVGVGARADTQYF.

The genes are TRBV5-1 and TRBJ2-1; possibly TRBD2 for D (5 bases). Germline V gives CDR1 SGHRS, CDR2 YFSETQ. V lost 3 bases to trimming and J lost 9 bases, with 16 bases between them. The CDR3 runs 14 residues. The DNA for the CDR3 is TGCGCCAGCAGCTCTGATGGTAGCGCCAGTGAGCAGTTCTTC. Its translation: CASSSDGSASEQFF.

The genes are TRBV19 and TRBJ1-4; D is ambiguous. V shed 5 bases and J shed 3 bases, with 16 bases lying between them. Germline V CDR1 and CDR2: LNHDA, SQIVND (reference sequence). This CDR3 has 16 residues. In DNA, the CDR3 is TGTGCCAGTAGTTATTTTCGCGGAGGTGCTAATGAAAAACTGTTTTTT. As protein: CASSYFRGGANEKLFF.

V and J are TRBV29-1 and TRBJ1-2; D unclear. From germline, CDR1 is SQVTM and CDR2 ANQGSEA. The CDR3 sequence is 11 residues long. The V and J ends lost 7 bases and 5 bases respectively, with 11 bases between them. The CDR3 DNA is TGCAGCGGCCGGGGATGGTATGGCTACACCTTC. Protein: CSGRGWYGYTF.

The chain combines TRBV7-2 with TRBJ1-2, with 8 bases matching TRBD1. CDR3 size: 13 residues. Per germline, CDR1 SGHTA and CDR2 FQGNSA. J gave up 7 bases and V 1 base, and 2 bases lay outside the gene matches. DNA for the CDR3: TGTGCCAGCAGCTTAGGACAGGGGACTGGCTACACCTTC. It specifies CASSLGQGTGYTF.